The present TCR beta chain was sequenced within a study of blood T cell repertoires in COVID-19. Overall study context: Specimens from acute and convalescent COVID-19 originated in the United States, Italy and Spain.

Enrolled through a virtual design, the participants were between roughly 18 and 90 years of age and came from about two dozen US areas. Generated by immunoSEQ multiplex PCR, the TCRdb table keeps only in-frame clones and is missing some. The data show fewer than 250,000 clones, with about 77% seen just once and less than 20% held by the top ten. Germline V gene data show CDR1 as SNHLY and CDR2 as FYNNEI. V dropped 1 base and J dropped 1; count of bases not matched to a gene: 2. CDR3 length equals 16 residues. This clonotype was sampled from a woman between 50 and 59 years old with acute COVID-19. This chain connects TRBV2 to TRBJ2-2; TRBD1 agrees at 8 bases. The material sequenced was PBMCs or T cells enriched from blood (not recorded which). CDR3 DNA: TGTGCCAGCAGTGAAGGGGGACAGGTGAACACCGGGGAGCTGTTTTTT. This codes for CASSEGGQVNTGELFF.